A selection of T cell receptor beta chains follows, all from one sample in a study of metastatic and nonmetastatic thyroid tumors. MiXCR reprocessed the PCR reads for TCRdb. The table has approximately 20,000 clones, approximately 24% seen once. The sequenced material came from blood. Source of these receptors: a male donor with papillary thyroid cancer or a benign thyroid nodule (not recorded which). Some clones in this sample may be carry-over from other donors' samples. Both conserved end residues are trimmed from each CDR3.

CDR3 protein	V gene	J gene
ASSRTEGYEQY	TRBV3-1	TRBJ2-7
ASSDRDRDEETQY	TRBV27	TRBJ2-5
ASSMSQLAGILGNEQF	TRBV19	-
ASSPYLRQGYGYT	TRBV28	TRBJ1-2
ASRDEGQTYEQY	TRBV2	TRBJ2-7
ASSPTSGGVEQY	TRBV11-2	TRBJ2-7
ASSLGQSPDTQY	TRBV28	TRBJ2-3
ASSPKGTGTDTQY	TRBV7-2	TRBJ2-3
ASSLRTNEKLF	TRBV27	TRBJ1-4
AIFPAGTASGEQY	TRBV10-3	TRBJ2-7
ASSLSKTGNQPQH	TRBV5-6	TRBJ1-5
ASSLSDRLAGNTIY	TRBV5-1	TRBJ1-3
ASSLGQSSYNSPLH	TRBV12-3/TRBV12-4	TRBJ1-6
ASSQGRRTQPQH	TRBV3-1	TRBJ1-5
ASSLWGSGNTIY	TRBV5-1	TRBJ1-3
ASSIREMNTEAF	TRBV13	TRBJ1-1
ASSLAQGTGNGYT	TRBV7-2	TRBJ1-2
ATSDGGAWGTDTQY	TRBV24-1	TRBJ2-3
ASSFRQGGKETQY	TRBV11-2	TRBJ2-5
ASSLKGPNYGYT	TRBV5-1	TRBJ1-2
ASSYSNQPQH	TRBV9	TRBJ1-5
ASSQDLGYEQY	TRBV14	TRBJ2-7
ASSYEGGHNTGELF	TRBV6-5	TRBJ2-2
ASIFDGANFLT	TRBV12-3/TRBV12-4	TRBJ2-6
AWSNRVPGELF	TRBV30	TRBJ2-2
AIRPGQLYGYT	TRBV28	TRBJ1-2
ASSVSSTDTQY	TRBV9	TRBJ2-3